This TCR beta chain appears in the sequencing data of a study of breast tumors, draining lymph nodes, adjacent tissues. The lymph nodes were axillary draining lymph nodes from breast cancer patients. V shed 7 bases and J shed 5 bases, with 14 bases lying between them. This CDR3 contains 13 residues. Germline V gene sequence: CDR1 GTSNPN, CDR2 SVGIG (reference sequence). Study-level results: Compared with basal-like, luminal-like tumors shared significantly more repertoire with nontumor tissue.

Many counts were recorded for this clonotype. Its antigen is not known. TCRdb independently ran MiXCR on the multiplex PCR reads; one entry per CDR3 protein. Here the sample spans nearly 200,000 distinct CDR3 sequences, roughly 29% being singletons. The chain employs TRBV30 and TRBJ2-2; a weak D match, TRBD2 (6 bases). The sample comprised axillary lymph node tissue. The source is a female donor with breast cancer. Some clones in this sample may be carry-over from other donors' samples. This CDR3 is CASPAAGTGELFF. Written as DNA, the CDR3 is TGTGCCTCCCCGGCCGCGGGGACCGGGGAGCTGTTTTTT.